The present T cell receptor (beta chain) was sequenced within a study of CD8 T cells in ankylosing spondylitis. Overall study results and limits: It was reported that disease-linked clones were significantly enriched in matched ankylosing spondylitis synovial fluid. About eight highly homologous variants made up a TCR beta motif that seemed to typify ankylosing spondylitis blood. Peripheral blood held disease-linked clones only at relatively low frequency, and these were CD8+.

This CDR3 region has 13 residues. V was trimmed by 4 bases and J by 9 bases, leaving 14 bases between them. Per the germline V gene, CDR1 is SGHRS and CDR2 is YFSETQ. By quantitative 5'-RACE with molecular barcodes, the TCR beta libraries were made. MiXCR, applied by TCRdb to the 5' RACE reads, yields one record per CDR3 protein. The sample lists about 450,000 distinct CDR3 sequences; 25% to 30% were seen once. A few counts support this clonotype. What it recognizes is unknown. The chain carries TRBV5-1 and TRBJ2-1, with D uncertain. This receptor was taken from a male donor with ankylosing spondylitis. Sequencing was performed on blood, either unsorted or a sorted T cell fraction (not recorded which). The CDR3 nucleotides are TGCGCCAGCAGCACCGGACGCGACGGTGAGCAGTTCTTC. This codes for CASSTGRDGEQFF.